The 10 T cell receptor beta chains given below trace back to one sample, sequenced in a study of T cells after yellow fever vaccination. TCRdb fed the 5' RACE reads into MiXCR, producing one record per CDR3 protein. The data hold 250,000 to 300,000 distinct CDR3 sequences, with around 13% observed a single time. The sample here was CD4+ T cells sorted from PBMCs, taken 45 days after the yellow fever booster vaccination. These receptors came from a man aged 25-45 years who received the YFV17D yellow fever vaccine.

Only a few counts were recorded for this clonotype. The chain has TRBV10-3 and TRBJ2-1; 7 bases fit TRBD2. Germline CDR1 reads ENHRY; CDR2 reads SYGVKD. The CDR3 has 15 residues. J lost 8 bases, V lost 0 bases, and 7 bases had no gene match. CDR3: CAISESGGPFYEQFF. CDR3 coding DNA: TGTGCCATCAGTGAGTCGGGAGGGCCTTTCTATGAGCAGTTCTTC.

This clonotype was found a few times. The CDR3 DNA sequence: TGTGCCAGCAGCCACCACTACATGGACACCTCCTATAATTCACCCCTCCACTTT. Its translation: CASSHHYMDTSYNSPLHF. This chain links TRBV21-1 with TRBJ1-6; the table's TRBD1 call for D was not verified on the DNA. TRBV21-1 is a recognized pseudogene. CDR3 length: 18 residues.

This clonotype was recorded at least ten times. The chain combines TRBV19 with TRBJ2-3; a weak D match, TRBD2 (6 bases). From germline, CDR1 is LNHDA and CDR2 SQIVND (reference sequence). V dropped 8 bases and J dropped 1 base, with 10 bases sitting between them. The CDR3 has 13 amino acids. The CDR3 protein is CASAAGRTDTQYF. CDR3 bases: TGTGCCAGTGCAGCGGGCCGCACAGATACGCAGTATTTT.

V is TRBV6-1 and J is TRBJ2-3; 8 positions match TRBD1. V lost 5 bases and J lost 7; bases outside the gene matches: 8. This CDR3 is 14 amino acids long. Germline CDR1 MNHNS, CDR2 SASEGT. The CDR3 spells CASSLGQGWNTQYF. DNA of the CDR3: TGTGCCAGCAGTCTCGGACAGGGATGGAATACGCAGTATTTT.

This clonotype has more than one count but fewer than ten. Here the CDR3 DNA reads TGTGCCAGCAAAGACTCCTACGAGCAGTACTTC. This translates into CASKDSYEQYF. This chain joins TRBV25-1 and TRBJ2-7; D remains ambiguous. V was shortened by 7 bases and J by 0 bases, with 4 bases between the two germline ends. Looked up from germline, CDR1 is MGHDK and CDR2 is SYGVNS. CDR3 length: 11 amino acids.

The CDR3 sequence is CASSSGLAADTDTQYF. In DNA, the CDR3 is TGTGCCAGCAGTTCCGGACTAGCGGCAGACACAGATACGCAGTATTTT. The chain employs TRBV12-3 or TRBV12-4 and TRBJ2-3; 10 bases agree with TRBD2. The CDR3 loop spans 16 amino acids. The ends lost 4 bases at V and 2 bases at J; junction bases unmatched: 6.

This clonotype was found many times. This rearrangement joins TRBV5-1 to TRBJ2-5, with D possibly being TRBD1 or TRBD2 (6 bases each). Germline V gene lookup returns CDR1 SGHRS and CDR2 YFSETQ. V dropped 1 base and J dropped 5 bases, with 12 bases sitting between them. The CDR3 runs to 14 residues. In DNA form, the CDR3 reads TGCGCCAGCAGCTTGTCCGGGGGCAGCGAGACCCAGTACTTC. Its protein product is CASSLSGGSETQYF.

The chain uses TRBV7-9 and TRBJ2-2, with 10 bases identical to TRBD2. The length of the CDR3 is 15 residues. V shed 3 bases, J shed 6 bases, and the junction held 4 bases outside the gene matches. The germline gives CDR1 SEHNR, CDR2 FQNEAQ (reference sequence). DNA for the CDR3: TGTGCCAGCAGCTTCGGGACTAGCGCGGCCGGGGAGCTGTTTTTT. This codes for CASSFGTSAAGELFF.

This clonotype was seen at least ten times. The chain carries TRBV29-1 and TRBJ2-5; no firm D call. The CDR3 has 15 amino acids. CDR1 is SQVTM, CDR2 ANQGSEA, per germline. The V end lost 7 bases, the J end lost 0 bases, and 18 bases lay between the germline ends. The CDR3 DNA reads TGCAGCGCAAGCCCCTTCTTTACATACCAAGAGACCCAGTACTTC. Translation gives CSASPFFTYQETQYF.

J is TRBJ2-2 and V is TRBV9, with a weak D call TRBD1 (5 bases). This CDR3 comprises 15 residues. The germline gives CDR1 SGDLS, CDR2 YYNGEE. V shed 1 base and J shed 4 bases, with 11 bases lying between them. The CDR3 is CASSVTWGGTGELFF. Here the CDR3 DNA reads TGTGCCAGCAGCGTAACGTGGGGCGGCACCGGGGAGCTGTTTTTT.